This T cell receptor (beta chain) was identified in a study of T cell responses to AZD1222 COVID-19 vaccine. Broader study findings: Spike as a whole was targeted by vaccine-associated CD4 TCRs, dominant at 160-218 and 743-854. AZD1222 recipients seropositive at baseline numbered only six or seven.

The CDR3 is 15 amino acids. Per germline, CDR1 SNHLY and CDR2 FYNNEI. V lost 4 bases and J lost 4, with 14 bases in between. This clone was counted only a few times. Its antigen is undetermined. The repertoire was sequenced with immunoSEQ multiplex PCR; TCRdb's copy has only in-frame clones and lacks some. Of 140,000 or so clones listed, just over 90% are singletons. This receptor was identified in an adult who received the AZD1222 COVID-19 vaccine. The material sequenced was peripheral blood, taken 28 days after the second AZD1222 dose. The chain employs TRBV2 and TRBJ1-5; D possibly corresponds to TRBD1 (5 bases). CDR3 region: CASSGSGLPNQPQHF. CDR3 bases: TGTGCCAGCAGTGGGTCAGGGCTCCCAAATCAGCCCCAGCATTTT.